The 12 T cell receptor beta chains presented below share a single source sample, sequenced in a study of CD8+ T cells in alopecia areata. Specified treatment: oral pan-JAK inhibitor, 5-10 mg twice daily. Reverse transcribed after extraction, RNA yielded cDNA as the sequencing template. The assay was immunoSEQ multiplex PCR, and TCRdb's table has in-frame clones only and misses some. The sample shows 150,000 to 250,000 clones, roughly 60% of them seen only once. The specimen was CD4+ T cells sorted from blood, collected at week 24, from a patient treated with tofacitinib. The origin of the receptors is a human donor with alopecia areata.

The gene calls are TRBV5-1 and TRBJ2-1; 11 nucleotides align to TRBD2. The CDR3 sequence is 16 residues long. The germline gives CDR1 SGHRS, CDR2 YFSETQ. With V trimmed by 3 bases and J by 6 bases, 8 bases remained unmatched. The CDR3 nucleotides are TGCGCCAGCAGCTCTAGCGGGAGGATCTCGGGCAATGAGCAGTTCTTC. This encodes CASSSSGRISGNEQFF.

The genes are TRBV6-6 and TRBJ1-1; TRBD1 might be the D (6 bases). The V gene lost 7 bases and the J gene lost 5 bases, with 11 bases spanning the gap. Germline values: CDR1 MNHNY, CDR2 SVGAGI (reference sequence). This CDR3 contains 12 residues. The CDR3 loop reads CASMRGETEAFF. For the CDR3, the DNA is TGTGCCAGCATGAGGGGGGAAACTGAAGCTTTCTTT.

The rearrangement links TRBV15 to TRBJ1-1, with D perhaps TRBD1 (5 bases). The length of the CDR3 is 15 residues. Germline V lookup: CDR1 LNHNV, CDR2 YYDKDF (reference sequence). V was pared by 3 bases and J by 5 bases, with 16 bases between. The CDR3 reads CATSRAGPRGTEAFF. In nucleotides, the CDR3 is TGTGCCACCAGCAGGGCAGGACCAAGGGGAACTGAAGCTTTCTTT.

This CDR3 is CASSLRTGGGYGYTF. For the CDR3, the DNA is TGTGCCAGCAGTTTACGTACAGGGGGCGGGTATGGCTACACCTTC. This chain links TRBV27 with TRBJ1-2, with TRBD1 matching 9 bases. Germline V gene sequence: CDR1 MNHEY, CDR2 SMNVEV (reference sequence). The trim removed 2 bases at V and 5 bases at J, leaving 6 bases unmatched. The CDR3 spans 15 residues.

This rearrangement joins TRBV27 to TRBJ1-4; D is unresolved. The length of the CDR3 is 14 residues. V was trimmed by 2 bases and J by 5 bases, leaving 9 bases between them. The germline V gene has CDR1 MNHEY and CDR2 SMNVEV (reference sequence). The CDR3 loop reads CASSLIGQNEKLFF. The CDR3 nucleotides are TGTGCCAGCAGTTTAATCGGGCAGAATGAAAAACTGTTTTTT. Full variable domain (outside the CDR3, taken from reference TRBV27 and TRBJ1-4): EAQVTQNPRYLITVTGKKLTVTCSQNMNHEYMSWYRQDPGLGLRQIYYSMNVEVTDKGDVPEGYKVSRKEKRNFPLILESPSPNQTSLYFCASSLIGQNEKLFFGSGTQLSVL.

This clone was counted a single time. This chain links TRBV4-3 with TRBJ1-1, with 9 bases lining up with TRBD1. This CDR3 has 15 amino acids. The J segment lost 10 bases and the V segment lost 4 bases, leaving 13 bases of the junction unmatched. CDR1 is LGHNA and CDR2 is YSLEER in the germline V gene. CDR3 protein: CASSLDRGQGRAAFF. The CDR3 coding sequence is TGCGCCAGCAGCCTAGACCGGGGACAGGGACGTGCAGCTTTCTTT.

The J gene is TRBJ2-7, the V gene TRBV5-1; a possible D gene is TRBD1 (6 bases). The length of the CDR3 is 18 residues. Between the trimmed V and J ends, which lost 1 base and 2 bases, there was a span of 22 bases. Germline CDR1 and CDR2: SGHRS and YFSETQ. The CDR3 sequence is CASSLRVQGPEATYEQYF. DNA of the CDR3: TGCGCCAGCAGCTTGAGGGTCCAGGGGCCTGAAGCGACCTACGAGCAGTACTTC.

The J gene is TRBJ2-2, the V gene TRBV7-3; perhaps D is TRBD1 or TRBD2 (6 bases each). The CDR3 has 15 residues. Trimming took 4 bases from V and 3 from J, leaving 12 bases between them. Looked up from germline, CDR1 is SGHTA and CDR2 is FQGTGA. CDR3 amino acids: CASSSGGSYTGELFF. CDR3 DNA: TGTGCCAGCAGCTCCGGGGGCAGCTACACCGGGGAGCTGTTTTTT.

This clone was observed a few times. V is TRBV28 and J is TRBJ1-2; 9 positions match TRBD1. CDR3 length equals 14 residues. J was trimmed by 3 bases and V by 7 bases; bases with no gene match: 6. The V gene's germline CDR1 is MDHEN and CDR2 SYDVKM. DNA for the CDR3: TGTGCCAGCACCTCACAGGGGGCGGACTATGGCTACACCTTC. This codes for CASTSQGADYGYTF.

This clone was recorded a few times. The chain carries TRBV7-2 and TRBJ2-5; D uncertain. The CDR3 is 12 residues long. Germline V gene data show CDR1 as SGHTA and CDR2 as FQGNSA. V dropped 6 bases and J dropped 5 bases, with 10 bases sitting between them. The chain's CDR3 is CASSAEEETQYF. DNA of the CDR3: TGTGCCAGCAGTGCTGAAGAGGAGACCCAGTACTTC. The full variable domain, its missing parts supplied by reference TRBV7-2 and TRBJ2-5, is GAGVSQSPSNKVTEKGKDVELRCDPISGHTALYWYRQSLGQGLEFLIYFQGNSAPDKSGLPSDRFSAERTGGSVSTLTIQRTQQEDSAVYLCASSAEEETQYFGPGTRLLVL.

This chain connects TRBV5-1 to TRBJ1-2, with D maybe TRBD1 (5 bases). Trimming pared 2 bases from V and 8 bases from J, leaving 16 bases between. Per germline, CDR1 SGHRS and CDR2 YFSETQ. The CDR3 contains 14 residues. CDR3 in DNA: TGCGCCAGCAGCTTCACCGGGACCGCTCGAGGCTACACCTTC. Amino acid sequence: CASSFTGTARGYTF.

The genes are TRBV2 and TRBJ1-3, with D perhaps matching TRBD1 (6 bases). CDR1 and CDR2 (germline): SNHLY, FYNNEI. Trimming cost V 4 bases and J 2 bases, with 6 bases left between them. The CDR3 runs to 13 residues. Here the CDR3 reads CASSGGPGNTIYF. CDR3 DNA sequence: TGTGCCAGCAGTGGGGGGCCTGGAAACACCATATATTTT.